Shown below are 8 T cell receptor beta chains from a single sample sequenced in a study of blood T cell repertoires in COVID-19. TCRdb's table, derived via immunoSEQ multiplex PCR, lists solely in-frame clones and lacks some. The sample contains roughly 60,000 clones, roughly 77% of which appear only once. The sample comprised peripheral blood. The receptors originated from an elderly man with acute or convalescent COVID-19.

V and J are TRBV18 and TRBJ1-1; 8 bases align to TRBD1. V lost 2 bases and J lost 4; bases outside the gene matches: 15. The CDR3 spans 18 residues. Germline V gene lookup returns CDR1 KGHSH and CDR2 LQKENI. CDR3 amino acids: CASSPAHINRDRSTEAFF. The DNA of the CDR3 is TGTGCCAGCTCACCAGCGCATATTAACCGGGACAGGAGCACTGAAGCTTTCTTT.

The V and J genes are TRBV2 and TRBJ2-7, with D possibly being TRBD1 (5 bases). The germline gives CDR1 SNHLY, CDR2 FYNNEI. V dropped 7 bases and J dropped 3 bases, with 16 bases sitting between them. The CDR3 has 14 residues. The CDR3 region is CASKMAQVNYEQYF. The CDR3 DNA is TGTGCCAGCAAGATGGCACAGGTAAACTACGAGCAGTACTTC.

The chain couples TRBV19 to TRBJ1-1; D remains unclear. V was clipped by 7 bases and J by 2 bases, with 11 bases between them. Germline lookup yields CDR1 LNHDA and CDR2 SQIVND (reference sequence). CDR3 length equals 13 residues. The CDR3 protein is CASTTVLNTEAFF. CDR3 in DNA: TGTGCCAGTACCACAGTGCTAAACACTGAAGCTTTCTTT.

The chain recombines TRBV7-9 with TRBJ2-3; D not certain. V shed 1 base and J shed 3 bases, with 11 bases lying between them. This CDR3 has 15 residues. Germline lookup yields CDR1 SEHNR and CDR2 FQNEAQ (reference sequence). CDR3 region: CASSLVGLRTDTQYF. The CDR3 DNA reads TGTGCCAGCAGCTTAGTCGGGTTGAGAACAGATACGCAGTATTTT.

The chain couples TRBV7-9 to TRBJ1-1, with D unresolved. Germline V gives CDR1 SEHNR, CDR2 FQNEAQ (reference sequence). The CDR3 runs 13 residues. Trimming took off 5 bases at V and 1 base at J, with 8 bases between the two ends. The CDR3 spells CASSTEGNTEAFF. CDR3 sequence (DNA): TGTGCCAGCAGCACCGAGGGGAACACTGAAGCTTTCTTT.

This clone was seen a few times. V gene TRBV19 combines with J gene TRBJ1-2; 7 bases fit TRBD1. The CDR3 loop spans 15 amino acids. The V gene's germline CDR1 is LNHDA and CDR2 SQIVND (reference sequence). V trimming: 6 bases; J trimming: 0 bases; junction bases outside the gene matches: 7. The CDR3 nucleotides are TGTGCCAGTAGAAGGACAGGACCTACTAACTATGGCTACACCTTC. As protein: CASRRTGPTNYGYTF.

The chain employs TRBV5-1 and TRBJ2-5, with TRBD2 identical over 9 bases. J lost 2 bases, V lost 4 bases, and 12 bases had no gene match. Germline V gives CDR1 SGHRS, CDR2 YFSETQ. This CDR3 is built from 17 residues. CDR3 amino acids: CASSRGSGGGTQETQYF. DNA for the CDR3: TGCGCCAGCAGCCGGGGTAGCGGGGGAGGGACACAAGAGACCCAGTACTTC.

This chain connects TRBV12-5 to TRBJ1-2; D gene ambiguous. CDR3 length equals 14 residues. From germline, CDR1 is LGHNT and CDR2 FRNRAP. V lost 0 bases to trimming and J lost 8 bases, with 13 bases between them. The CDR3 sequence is CASGLVGDFSGYTF. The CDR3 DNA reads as TGTGCTAGTGGTTTGGTAGGCGACTTCTCGGGCTACACCTTC.